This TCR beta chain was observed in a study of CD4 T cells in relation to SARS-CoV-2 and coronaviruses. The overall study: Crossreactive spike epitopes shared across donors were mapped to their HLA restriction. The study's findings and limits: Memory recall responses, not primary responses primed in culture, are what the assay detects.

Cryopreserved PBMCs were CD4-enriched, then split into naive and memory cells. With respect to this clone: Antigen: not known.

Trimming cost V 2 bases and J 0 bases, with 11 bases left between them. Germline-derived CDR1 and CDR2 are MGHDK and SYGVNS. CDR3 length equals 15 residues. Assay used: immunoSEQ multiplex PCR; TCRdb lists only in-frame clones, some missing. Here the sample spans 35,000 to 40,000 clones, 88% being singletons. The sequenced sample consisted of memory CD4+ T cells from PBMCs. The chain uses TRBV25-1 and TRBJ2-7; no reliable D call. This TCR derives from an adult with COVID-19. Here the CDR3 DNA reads TGTGCCAGCAGTGAAAATGGTTTTTCCTCCTACGAGCAGTACTTC. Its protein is CASSENGFSSYEQYF.